This TCR beta chain was documented in a study of blood T cell repertoires in COVID-19. Overall study context: COVID-19 samples from acute and convalescent phases originated in the United States, Italy and Spain. Sources were T cells, B-cell-depleted T cells, or PBMCs; the material itself was cDNA or gDNA.

This clone was detected a few times. How the authors handled the data: Reference gene primer amplification yielded estimated nucleated cell counts. The assay was immunoSEQ multiplex PCR, and TCRdb's table has in-frame clones only and misses some. That table gives V, J and clone size, and the DNA gave D and trimming. This sample has about 240,000 clones, with 87% found just once. CDR3 length equals 15 residues. V was clipped by 3 bases and J by 8 bases; unmatched bases: 7. Germline V lookup: CDR1 SGHRS, CDR2 YFSETQ. Sequencing input: peripheral blood. The chain uses TRBV5-1 and TRBJ1-6; 8 nucleotides agree with TRBD1. The TCR comes from a man aged 55 to 70 who had recovered from COVID-19. The CDR3 nucleotides are TGCGCCAGCAGCTCAACCGGGACAGGATATTCACCCCTCCACTTT. Its protein is CASSSTGTGYSPLHF. Based on the CDR3 plus reference TRBV5-1 and TRBJ1-6, the full variable domain is KAGVTQTPRYLIKTRGQQVTLSCSPISGHRSVSWYQQTPGQGLQFLFEYFSETQRNKGNFPGRFSGRQFSNSRSEMNVSTLELGDSALYLCASSSTGTGYSPLHFGNGTRLTVT.